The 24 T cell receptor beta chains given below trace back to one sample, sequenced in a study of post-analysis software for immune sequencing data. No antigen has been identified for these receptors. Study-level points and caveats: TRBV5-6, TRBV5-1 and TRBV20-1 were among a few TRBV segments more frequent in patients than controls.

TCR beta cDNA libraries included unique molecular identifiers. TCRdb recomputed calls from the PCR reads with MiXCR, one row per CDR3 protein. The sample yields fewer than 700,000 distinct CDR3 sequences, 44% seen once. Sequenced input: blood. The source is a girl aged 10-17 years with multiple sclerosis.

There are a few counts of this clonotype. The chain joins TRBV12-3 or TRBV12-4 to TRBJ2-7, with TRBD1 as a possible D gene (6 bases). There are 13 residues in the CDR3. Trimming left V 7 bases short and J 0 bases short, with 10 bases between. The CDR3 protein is CASKRTDSYEQYF. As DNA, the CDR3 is TGTGCCAGCAAGAGGACAGACTCCTACGAGCAGTACTTC.

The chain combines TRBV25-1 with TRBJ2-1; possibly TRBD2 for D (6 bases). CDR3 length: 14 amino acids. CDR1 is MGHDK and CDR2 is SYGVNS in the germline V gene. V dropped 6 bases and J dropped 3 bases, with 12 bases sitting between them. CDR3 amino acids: CASSPSGFYNEQFF. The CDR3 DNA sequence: TGTGCCAGCAGCCCCAGCGGGTTCTACAATGAGCAGTTCTTC.

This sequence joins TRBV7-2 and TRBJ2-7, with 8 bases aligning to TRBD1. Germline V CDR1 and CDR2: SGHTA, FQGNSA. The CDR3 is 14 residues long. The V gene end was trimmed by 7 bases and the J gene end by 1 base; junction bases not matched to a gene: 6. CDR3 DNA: TGTGCCAGCATGCCGGGACAGGAATCCTACGAGCAGTACTTC. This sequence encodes CASMPGQESYEQYF.

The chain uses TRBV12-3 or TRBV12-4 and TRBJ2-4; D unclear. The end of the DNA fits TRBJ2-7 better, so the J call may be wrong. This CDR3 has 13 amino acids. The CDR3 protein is CASSLRASREQYF. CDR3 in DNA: TGTGCCAGCAGTTTACGGGCTAGTCGCGAGCAGTACTTC.

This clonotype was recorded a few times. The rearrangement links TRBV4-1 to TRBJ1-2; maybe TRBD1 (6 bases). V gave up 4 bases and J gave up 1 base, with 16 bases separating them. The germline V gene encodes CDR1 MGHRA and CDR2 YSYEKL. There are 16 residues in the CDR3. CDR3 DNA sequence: TGCGCCAGCAGCCCCGATCAGGACAGTTATAACTATGGCTACACCTTC. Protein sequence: CASSPDQDSYNYGYTF.

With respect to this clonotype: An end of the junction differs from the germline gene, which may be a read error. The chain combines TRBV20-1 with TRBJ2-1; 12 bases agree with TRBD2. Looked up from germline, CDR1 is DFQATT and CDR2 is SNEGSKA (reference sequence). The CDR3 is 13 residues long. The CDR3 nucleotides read TGCAGTTCTAGCGGGGGGGCGGTCAATGAGCAGTTCTTC. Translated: CSSSGGAVNEQFF.

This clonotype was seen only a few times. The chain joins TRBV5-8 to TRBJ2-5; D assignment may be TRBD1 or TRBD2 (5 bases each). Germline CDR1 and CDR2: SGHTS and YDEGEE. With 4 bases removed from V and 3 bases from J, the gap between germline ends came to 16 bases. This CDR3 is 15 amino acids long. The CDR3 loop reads CASSLHRDREETQYF. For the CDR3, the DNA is TGTGCCAGCAGCCTGCATCGGGACCGCGAAGAGACCCAGTACTTC.

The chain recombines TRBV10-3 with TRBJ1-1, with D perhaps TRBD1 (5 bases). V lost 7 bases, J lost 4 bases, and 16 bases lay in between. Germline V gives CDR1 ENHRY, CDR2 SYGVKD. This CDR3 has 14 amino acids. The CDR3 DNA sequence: TGTGCCATCACAGAACTGGGGGGTGGCACTGAAGCTTTCTTT. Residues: CAITELGGGTEAFF.

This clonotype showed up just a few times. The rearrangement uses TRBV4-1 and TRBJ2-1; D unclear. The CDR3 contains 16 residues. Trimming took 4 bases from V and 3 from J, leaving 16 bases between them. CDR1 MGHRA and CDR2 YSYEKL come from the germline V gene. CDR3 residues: CASSPIPLTSYNEQFF. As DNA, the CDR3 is TGCGCCAGCAGCCCAATCCCCTTGACAAGCTACAATGAGCAGTTCTTC.

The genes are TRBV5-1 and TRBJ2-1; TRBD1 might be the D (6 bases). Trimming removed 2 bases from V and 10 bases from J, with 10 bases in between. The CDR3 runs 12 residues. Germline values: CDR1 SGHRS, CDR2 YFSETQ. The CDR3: CASSLIGQEQFF. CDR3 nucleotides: TGCGCCAGCAGCTTAATCGGACAGGAGCAGTTCTTC. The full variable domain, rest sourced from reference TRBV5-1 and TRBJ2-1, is KAGVTQTPRYLIKTRGQQVTLSCSPISGHRSVSWYQQTPGQGLQFLFEYFSETQRNKGNFPGRFSGRQFSNSRSEMNVSTLELGDSALYLCASSLIGQEQFFGPGTRLTVL.

The CDR3 DNA reads TGTGCCAGCAGCCCCATACTAGGACTAGCGGGAGGCAGGAATGAGCAGTTCTTC. This encodes CASSPILGLAGGRNEQFF. This chain links TRBV7-9 with TRBJ2-1; 14 bases line up with TRBD2. J lost 7 bases, V lost 5 bases, and 13 bases had no gene match. The CDR3 runs 18 residues. Germline-derived CDR1 and CDR2 are SEHNR and FQNEAQ (reference sequence).

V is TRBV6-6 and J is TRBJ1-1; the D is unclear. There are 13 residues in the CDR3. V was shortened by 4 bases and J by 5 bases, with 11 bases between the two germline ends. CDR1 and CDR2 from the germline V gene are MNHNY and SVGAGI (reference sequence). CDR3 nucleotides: TGTGCCAGCAGTTCCTTGCGGGGAACTGAAGCTTTCTTT. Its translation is CASSSLRGTEAFF.

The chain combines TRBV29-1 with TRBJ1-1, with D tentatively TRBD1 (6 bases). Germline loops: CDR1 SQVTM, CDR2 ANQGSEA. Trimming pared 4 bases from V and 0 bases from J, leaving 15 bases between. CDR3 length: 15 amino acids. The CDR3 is CSVGGQVRMNTEAFF. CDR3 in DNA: TGCAGCGTTGGGGGACAAGTCCGAATGAACACTGAAGCTTTCTTT.

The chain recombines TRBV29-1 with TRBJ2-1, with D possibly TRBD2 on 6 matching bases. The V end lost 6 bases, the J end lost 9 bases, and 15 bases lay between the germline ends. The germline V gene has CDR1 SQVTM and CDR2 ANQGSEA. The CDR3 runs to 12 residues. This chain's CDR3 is CSVPGRIGEQFF. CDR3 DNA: TGCAGCGTCCCGGGGAGGATAGGTGAGCAGTTCTTC.

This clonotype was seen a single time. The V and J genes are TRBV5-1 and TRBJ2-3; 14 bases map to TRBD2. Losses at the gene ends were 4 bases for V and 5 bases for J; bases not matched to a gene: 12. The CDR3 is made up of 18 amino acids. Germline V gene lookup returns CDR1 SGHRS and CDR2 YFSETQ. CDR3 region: CASSPAGTSGSGIDTQYF. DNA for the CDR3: TGCGCCAGCAGCCCCGCCGGGACTAGCGGGAGTGGGATAGATACGCAGTATTTT.

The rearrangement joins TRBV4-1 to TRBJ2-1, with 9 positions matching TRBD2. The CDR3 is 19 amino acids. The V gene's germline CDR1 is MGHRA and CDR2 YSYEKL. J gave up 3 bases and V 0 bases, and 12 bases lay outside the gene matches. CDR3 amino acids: CASSQEVASGTFYYNEQFF. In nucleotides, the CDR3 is TGCGCCAGCAGCCAAGAGGTGGCTAGCGGGACCTTCTACTACAATGAGCAGTTCTTC.

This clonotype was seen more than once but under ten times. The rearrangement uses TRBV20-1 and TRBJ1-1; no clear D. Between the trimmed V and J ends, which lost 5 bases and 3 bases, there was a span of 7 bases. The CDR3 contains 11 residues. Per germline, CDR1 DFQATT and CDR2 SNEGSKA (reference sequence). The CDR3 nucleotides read TGCAGTGCTCCCCTCTACACTGAAGCTTTCTTT. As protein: CSAPLYTEAFF.

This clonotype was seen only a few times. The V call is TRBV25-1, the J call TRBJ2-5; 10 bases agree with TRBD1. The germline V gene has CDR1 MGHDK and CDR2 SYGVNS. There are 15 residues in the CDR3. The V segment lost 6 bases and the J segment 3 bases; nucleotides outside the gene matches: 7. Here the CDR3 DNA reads TGTGCCAGCAGCCAACTAGGGACAGGGGAAGAGACCCAGTACTTC. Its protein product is CASSQLGTGEETQYF.

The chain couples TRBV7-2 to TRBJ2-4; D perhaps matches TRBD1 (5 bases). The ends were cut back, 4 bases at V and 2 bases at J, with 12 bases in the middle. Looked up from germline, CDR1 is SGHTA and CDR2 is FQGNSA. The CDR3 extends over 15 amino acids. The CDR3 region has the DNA TGTGCCAGCAGCTCTATCAGGGAATCCAAAAACATTCAGTACTTC. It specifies CASSSIRESKNIQYF.

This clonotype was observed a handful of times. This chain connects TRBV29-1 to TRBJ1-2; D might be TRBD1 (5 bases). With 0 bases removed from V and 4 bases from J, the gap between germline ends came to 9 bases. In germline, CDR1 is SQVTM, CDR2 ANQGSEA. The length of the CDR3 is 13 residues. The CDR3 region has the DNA TGCAGCGTTGAAGACGGACATTCCTATGGCTACACCTTC. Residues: CSVEDGHSYGYTF.

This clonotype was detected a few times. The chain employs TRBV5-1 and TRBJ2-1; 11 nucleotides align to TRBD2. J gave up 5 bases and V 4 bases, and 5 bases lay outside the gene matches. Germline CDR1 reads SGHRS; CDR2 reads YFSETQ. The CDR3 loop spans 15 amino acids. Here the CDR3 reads CASSGGLAEDNEQFF. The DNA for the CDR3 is TGCGCCAGCAGCGGGGGACTAGCGGAAGACAATGAGCAGTTCTTC.

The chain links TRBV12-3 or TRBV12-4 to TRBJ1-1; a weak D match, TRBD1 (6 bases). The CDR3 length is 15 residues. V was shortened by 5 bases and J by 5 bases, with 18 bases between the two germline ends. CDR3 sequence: CASSRRPTGWTEAFF. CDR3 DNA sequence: TGTGCCAGCAGTCGACGGCCGACAGGTTGGACTGAAGCTTTCTTT.

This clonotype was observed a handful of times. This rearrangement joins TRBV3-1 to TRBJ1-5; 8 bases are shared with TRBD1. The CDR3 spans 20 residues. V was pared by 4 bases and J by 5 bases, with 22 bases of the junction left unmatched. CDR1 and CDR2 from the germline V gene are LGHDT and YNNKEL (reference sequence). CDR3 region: CASSPTPGQAPGSGHQPQHF. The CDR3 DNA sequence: TGTGCCAGCAGCCCAACTCCGGGACAGGCTCCGGGGTCAGGCCATCAGCCCCAGCATTTT.

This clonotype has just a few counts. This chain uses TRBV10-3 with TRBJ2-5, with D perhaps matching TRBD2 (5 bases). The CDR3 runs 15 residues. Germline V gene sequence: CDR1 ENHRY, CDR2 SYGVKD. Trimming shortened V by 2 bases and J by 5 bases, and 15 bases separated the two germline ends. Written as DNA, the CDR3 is TGTGCCATCAGTGAGGAGGGAACTGGCTTTGAGACCCAGTACTTC. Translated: CAISEEGTGFETQYF.